These 2 T cell receptor beta chains were all obtained from the same sample, sequenced in a study of CD8 T cells in ankylosing spondylitis. Each CDR3 protein is one row after TCRdb ran MiXCR on the 5' RACE reads. Here the sample spans about 150,000 distinct CDR3 sequences, 10% to 12% being singletons. The sequenced material came from blood, either unsorted or a sorted T cell fraction (not recorded which). Every receptor here comes from a female donor with ankylosing spondylitis or in good health (not recorded which).

Of note for this clonotype: Compared with germline, one end of the junction differs, possibly owing to a read error. V and J are TRBV2 and TRBJ1-1; no reliable D call. This CDR3 comprises 13 residues. Germline V gives CDR1 SNHLY, CDR2 FYNNEI. CDR3 in DNA: TGTGCCAGCGGAGGATTGATGAACGCTGAAGCTTTCTTT. This gives the protein CASGGLMNAEAFF.

This clonotype was found many times. The chain combines TRBV14 with TRBJ1-5; TRBD1 is a possible D gene (6 bases). Germline assignment: CDR1 SGHDN and CDR2 FVKESK. V dropped 1 base and J dropped 2 bases, with 15 bases sitting between them. CDR3 length equals 17 residues. CDR3 protein: CASSQGQAAWRNQPQHF. The CDR3 bases are TGTGCCAGCAGCCAAGGACAGGCCGCTTGGCGCAATCAGCCCCAGCATTTT.